These 17 T cell receptor beta chains came from one sample sequenced in a study of cytomegalovirus exposure and HLA in healthy donors (dated by TCRdb to about 2017). Preparation of the library involved the immunoSEQ multiplex PCR assay. For the multiplex PCR, a mixture combining 60 forward primers for TCR Vbeta segments and 13 reverse primers for TCR Jbeta segments was used. The source is immuneACCESS, and TCRdb retained only in-frame sequences with V and J called. Part of the clones is not carried over; for the studies checked, unresolved V genes explain less than half of this, and the remainder is unexplained. The sample table contains 100,000 or so clones; only one count was recorded for roughly 72% of them. The ten largest account for less than 6% of the sample. The material sequenced was PBMCs. These receptor sequences come from a man aged 30 to 39 in good health and CMV-seropositive.

CDR3 amino acids: CASSQGEGIYHGNTEAFF. DNA of the CDR3: TGCGCCAGCAGCCAGGGAGAGGGTATTTACCATGGGAACACTGAAGCTTTCTTT. The genes are TRBV4-1 and TRBJ1-1; D remains ambiguous. This CDR3 has 18 residues. In germline, CDR1 is MGHRA, CDR2 YSYEKL. The V end was cut by 3 bases, the J end by 1 base, with 21 bases between.

The rearrangement uses TRBV27 and TRBJ1-1; 8 bases line up with TRBD1. Germline assignment: CDR1 MNHEY and CDR2 SMNVEV (reference sequence). The CDR3 contains 15 residues. V lost 6 bases and J lost 1; bases outside the gene matches: 7. The CDR3 DNA is TGTGCCAGCAGCGCAGAGGACAGGGAGAACACTGAAGCTTTCTTT. Translation: CASSAEDRENTEAFF.

This clone was seen a few times. The rearrangement links TRBV19 to TRBJ2-1, with 9 bases matching TRBD2. In germline, CDR1 is LNHDA, CDR2 SQIVND (reference sequence). V was pared by 3 bases and J by 1 base, with 4 bases of the junction left unmatched. This CDR3 region has 16 residues. In DNA, the CDR3 is TGTGCCAGTAGTATCTTAGCGGGAGAATCCTACAATGAGCAGTTCTTC. This translates into CASSILAGESYNEQFF.

J is TRBJ1-1 and V is TRBV9; 7 bases match TRBD1. There are 17 residues in the CDR3. V lost 0 bases and J lost 1; bases outside the gene matches: 9. Per the germline V gene, CDR1 is SGDLS and CDR2 is YYNGEE. The CDR3 region is CASSVEGSTGRNTEAFF. The DNA for the CDR3 is TGTGCCAGCAGCGTAGAAGGTTCGACAGGGCGGAACACTGAAGCTTTCTTT.

The V call is TRBV5-1, the J call TRBJ2-1, with TRBD2 identical over 10 bases. V shed 1 base and J 0 bases; nucleotides not matched to a gene: 7. This CDR3 is 18 amino acids long. In germline, CDR1 is SGHRS, CDR2 YFSETQ. CDR3 amino acids: CASSLMGTSASSYNEQFF. CDR3 DNA sequence: TGCGCCAGCAGCTTGATGGGGACTAGCGCGAGCTCCTACAATGAGCAGTTCTTC.

The chain recombines TRBV5-1 with TRBJ1-1; TRBD1 matches 8 bases. Losses at the gene ends were 4 bases for V and 4 bases for J; bases not matched to a gene: 3. There are 13 residues in the CDR3. Germline CDR1 and CDR2: SGHRS and YFSETQ. CDR3 DNA: TGCGCCAGCAGCCTGACAGGGGTCACTGAAGCTTTCTTT. Residues: CASSLTGVTEAFF.

V and J are TRBV7-3 and TRBJ2-1; 13 bases are a match to TRBD2. The CDR3 contains 16 residues. CDR1 and CDR2 (germline): SGHTA, FQGTGA. V shed 5 bases and J 6 bases; nucleotides not matched to a gene: 7. The CDR3: CASSPAGLAGSNEQFF. The CDR3, as DNA: TGTGCCAGCAGCCCCGCGGGACTAGCGGGAAGCAATGAGCAGTTCTTC.

Only a few counts were recorded for this clone. The CDR3: CASSFRTTGGTEAFF. CDR3 bases: TGTGCCAGCAGTTTTCGTACTACAGGAGGGACTGAAGCTTTCTTT. The chain links TRBV28 to TRBJ1-1; the D gene is possibly TRBD1 (5 bases). The CDR3 is made up of 15 amino acids. Deletions cut 3 bases from V and 5 bases from J, with 16 bases between. Germline V CDR1 and CDR2: MDHEN, SYDVKM.

The sample holds a few counts of this clone. The chain employs TRBV13 and TRBJ2-1; no clear D. The germline V gene encodes CDR1 PRHDT and CDR2 FYEKMQ (reference sequence). The length of the CDR3 is 16 residues. V was cut by 5 bases and J by 4 bases, with 18 bases left in between. CDR3 amino acids: CASSAPTVAGYNEQFF. Here the CDR3 DNA reads TGTGCCAGCAGCGCCCCCACGGTAGCTGGATACAATGAGCAGTTCTTC.

The V and J genes are TRBV6-6 and TRBJ1-2, with D tentatively TRBD1 (5 bases). From germline, CDR1 is MNHNY and CDR2 SVGAGI (reference sequence). The V end lost 4 bases, the J end lost 3 bases, and 15 bases lay between the germline ends. This CDR3 is 15 amino acids long. The CDR3 loop is CASSSLDSFHYGYTF. The CDR3 nucleotides are TGTGCCAGCAGTTCGCTCGACAGTTTTCACTATGGCTACACCTTC.

The CDR3 coding sequence is TGTGCCAGCAGAAGACCCGGCGGGACCCAGTACTTC. Amino acid sequence: CASRRPGGTQYF. The chain recombines TRBV6-5 with TRBJ2-5; D is ambiguous. Germline V gene lookup returns CDR1 MNHEY and CDR2 SVGAGI. This CDR3 has 12 amino acids. The germline V and J ends were trimmed by 6 bases and 7 bases, with 12 bases remaining between them.

The V gene is TRBV27, the J gene TRBJ2-7, with 9 bases matching TRBD2. V trimming: 5 bases; J trimming: 6 bases; junction bases outside the gene matches: 11. The germline V gene has CDR1 MNHEY and CDR2 SMNVEV (reference sequence). The CDR3 is made up of 15 amino acids. For the CDR3, the DNA is TGTGCCAGCAGTCTGGGACTAGCCTTCACGGCCGAGCAGTACTTC. Protein product: CASSLGLAFTAEQYF.

V is TRBV6-1 and J is TRBJ2-1; 11 bases align to TRBD1. This CDR3 has 15 amino acids. The junction had 6 bases not matched to a gene; V was cut back by 5 bases and J by 6 bases. The germline CDR1 and CDR2 sequences are MNHNS and SASEGT. CDR3 residues: CASSSGQGVINEQFF. Here the CDR3 DNA reads TGTGCCAGCAGTTCGGGACAGGGGGTTATCAATGAGCAGTTCTTC.

J is TRBJ1-1 and V is TRBV29-1; 7 positions agree with TRBD1. Germline V lookup: CDR1 SQVTM, CDR2 ANQGSEA. With 4 bases clipped from V and 1 base from J, the junction kept 9 bases outside the gene matches. This CDR3 spans 15 amino acids. The CDR3 region has the DNA TGCAGCGTTGTCATCCCTCGGACAGGGAACACTGAAGCTTTCTTT. Protein sequence: CSVVIPRTGNTEAFF.

The chain links TRBV19 to TRBJ1-4; a weak D match, TRBD1 (5 bases). The CDR3 has 17 residues. Germline V CDR1 and CDR2: LNHDA, SQIVND (reference sequence). Trimming stripped 2 bases from V and 0 bases from J, with 13 bases between. CDR3 in amino acids: CASSIFQTVSTNEKLFF. The CDR3 DNA reads as TGTGCCAGTAGTATATTCCAGACAGTCTCAACTAATGAAAAACTGTTTTTT.

The rearrangement links TRBV2 to TRBJ2-3, with TRBD2 as a possible D gene (6 bases). This CDR3 region has 14 residues. V lost 10 bases to trimming and J lost 0 bases, with 14 bases between them. Germline V lookup: CDR1 SNHLY, CDR2 FYNNEI. CDR3 amino acids: CATRDLTSTDTQYF. In nucleotides, the CDR3 is TGTGCCACCCGGGACTTAACTAGCACAGATACGCAGTATTTT. The full variable domain, with the rest looked up from reference TRBV2 and TRBJ2-3, is EPEVTQTPSHQVTQMGQEVILRCVPISNHLYFYWYRQILGQKVEFLVSFYNNEISEKSEIFDDQFSVERPDGSNFTLKIRSTKLEDSAMYFCATRDLTSTDTQYFGPGTRLTVL.

The table lists this clone with a few counts. The chain carries TRBV19 and TRBJ1-6; D is uncertain. Trimming removed 3 bases from V and 10 bases from J, with 13 bases in between. Germline V lookup: CDR1 LNHDA, CDR2 SQIVND (reference sequence). CDR3 length: 14 amino acids. The CDR3 is CASSIEGPRSPLHF. For the CDR3, the DNA is TGTGCCAGTAGTATCGAGGGCCCAAGGTCACCCCTCCACTTT. The whole variable domain, filled in from reference TRBV19 and TRBJ1-6, reads DGGITQSPKYLFRKEGQNVTLSCEQNLNHDAMYWYRQDPGQGLRLIYYSQIVNDFQKGDIAEGYSVSREKKESFPLTVTSAQKNPTAFYLCASSIEGPRSPLHFGNGTRLTVT.